This T cell receptor beta chain was observed in a study of spatial heterogeneity in lung cancer. Trimming took 3 bases from V and 6 from J, leaving 11 bases between them. This CDR3 contains 13 residues. The germline CDR1 and CDR2 sequences are DFQATT and SNEGSKA (reference sequence). Study observations and caveats: Mutation tallies in tumors tracked expanded intratumoral alpha and beta TCR counts.

Specified time point: sample taken at primary tumor resection. This clonotype has just a few counts. Its matching antigen is unknown. One entry per CDR3 protein, called by TCRdb with MiXCR from the 5' RACE reads. Found here are more than 10,000 distinct CDR3 sequences, approximately 14% of them singletons; the top ten hold roughly 16%. The origin of this receptor is a male donor with early-stage non-small cell lung cancer. The chain has TRBV20-1 and TRBJ1-4; D is undetermined. Sequenced here: lung tumor tissue, sampled at surgery. The DNA for the CDR3 is TGCAGTGCTAGGGACCGCCGGGATGAAAAACTGTTTTTT. Translating gives CSARDRRDEKLFF.